Each of the 20 T cell receptor beta chains below was sequenced from the same sample in a study of control samples from healthy donors and cancer patients. Method: immunoSEQ multiplex PCR; TCRdb's copy keeps in-frame clones and lacks some. The sample yields some 120,000 clones, around 90% seen once. Sequencing was performed on blood. These receptors were obtained from a man aged 40-49 years in good health.

Details on this clone: The CDR3 ends on some other residue instead of the conserved phenylalanine or tryptophan, so this is likely a read error. It is unclear where the CDR3 begins or ends on the DNA, so no DNA is shown, and the CDR3 is as TCRdb lists it. The chain recombines TRBV7-9 with TRBJ1-4. Germline V gene lookup returns CDR1 SEHNR and CDR2 FQNEAQ (reference sequence). Ends included, the CDR3 has 8 residues. The CDR3 loop is CASRRSIL.

V and J are TRBV18 and TRBJ2-6; 10 bases align to TRBD1. The CDR3 sequence is 17 residues long. Unmatched junction bases numbered 4, after V lost 3 bases and J lost 2 bases. Germline-derived CDR1 and CDR2 are KGHSH and LQKENI. The CDR3 region is CASSPGTGATGANVLTF. Here the CDR3 DNA reads TGTGCCAGCTCACCCGGGACAGGGGCAACTGGGGCCAACGTCCTGACTTTC.

The chain recombines TRBV10-1 with TRBJ2-1; TRBD2 is a possible D gene (6 bases). The CDR3 contains 14 residues. Germline loops: CDR1 WNHNN, CDR2 SYGVQD (reference sequence). V gave up 3 bases and J gave up 2 bases, with 8 bases separating them. CDR3 protein: CASSDGGTYNEQFF. CDR3 DNA: TGCGCCAGCAGTGATGGGGGGACCTACAATGAGCAGTTCTTC.

The V call is TRBV12-3 or TRBV12-4, the J call TRBJ1-1; D is unresolved. V dropped 3 bases and J dropped 11 bases, with 13 bases sitting between them. The CDR3 runs 12 residues. The DNA of the CDR3 is TGTGCCAGCAGTTTTAGGATATCGGGGGCTTTCTTT. It translates to CASSFRISGAFF.

The chain employs TRBV18 and TRBJ2-7, with D possibly matching TRBD2 (5 bases). The CDR3 has 14 residues. Trimming took 6 bases from V and 2 from J, leaving 14 bases between them. Germline CDR1 KGHSH, CDR2 LQKENI. Here the CDR3 reads CASSPRAGTYEQYF. The CDR3 nucleotides are TGTGCCAGCTCTCCAAGGGCGGGCACCTACGAGCAGTACTTC.

This chain joins TRBV7-8 and TRBJ1-2, with D unresolved. This CDR3 spans 13 amino acids. Deletions cut 5 bases from V and 4 bases from J, with 11 bases between. Germline-derived CDR1 and CDR2 are SGHVS and FQNEAQ. Here the CDR3 reads CASSRGGPYGYTF. Here the CDR3 DNA reads TGTGCCAGCAGCCGGGGAGGACCCTATGGCTACACCTTC.

V and J are TRBV2 and TRBJ2-3; D remains unclear. The CDR3 sequence is 13 residues long. Trimming shortened V by 3 bases and J by 0 bases, and 4 bases separated the two germline ends. The germline V gene encodes CDR1 SNHLY and CDR2 FYNNEI. CDR3 nucleotides: TGTGCCAGCAGTGATGTAAGCACAGATACGCAGTATTTT. Protein sequence: CASSDVSTDTQYF.

V gene TRBV6-1 combines with J gene TRBJ1-2; D perhaps matches TRBD1 (5 bases). Germline CDR1 is MNHNS and CDR2 is SASEGT. V lost 0 bases and J 4 bases, leaving 12 bases between the germline ends. CDR3 length equals 15 residues. The CDR3 sequence is CASSEAESRVYGYTF. CDR3 in DNA: TGTGCCAGCAGTGAAGCCGAGTCCAGGGTCTATGGCTACACCTTC.

This clone was counted between two and nine times. This sequence joins TRBV7-3 and TRBJ2-7, with D uncertain. The germline V gene has CDR1 SGHTA and CDR2 FQGTGA. V was clipped by 2 bases and J by 0 bases, with 5 bases between them. The length of the CDR3 is 13 residues. The CDR3 reads CASSLQSSYEQYF. The CDR3 DNA sequence: TGTGCCAGCAGCTTACAGAGCTCCTACGAGCAGTACTTC.

V is TRBV6-4 and J is TRBJ2-6; D unresolved. The CDR3 contains 16 residues. Per the germline V gene, CDR1 is MRHNA and CDR2 is SNTAGT. V shed 3 bases and J shed 0 bases, with 9 bases lying between them. CDR3 region: CASSDSTASGANVLTF. The CDR3 nucleotides are TGTGCCAGCAGTGATTCTACAGCCTCTGGGGCCAACGTCCTGACTTTC.

This clone was found once. V usage is TRBV24-1 and J usage is TRBJ1-2; no reliable D call. Germline CDR1 KGHDR, CDR2 SFDVKD. The CDR3 spans 14 residues. Trimming stripped 4 bases from V and 7 bases from J, with 15 bases between. The CDR3 reads CATSDVKAHSGYTF. As DNA, the CDR3 is TGTGCCACCAGTGACGTGAAAGCCCATTCTGGCTACACCTTC.

The rearrangement joins TRBV7-2 to TRBJ2-1; the D gene is possibly TRBD2 (5 bases). The V end was cut by 5 bases, the J end by 1 base, with 15 bases between. This CDR3 is 16 amino acids long. The germline V gene encodes CDR1 SGHTA and CDR2 FQGNSA. CDR3 nucleotides: TGTGCCAGCAGCCCCCCGGAGGAGCGGTCCTACAATGAGCAGTTCTTC. It is translated as CASSPPEERSYNEQFF.

The chain recombines TRBV19 with TRBJ1-2; D may be TRBD1 (6 bases). Germline loops: CDR1 LNHDA, CDR2 SQIVND (reference sequence). Deletions cut 9 bases from V and 6 bases from J, with 23 bases between. The CDR3 has 15 amino acids. The CDR3 spells CASSRLQGRWNGYTF. DNA for the CDR3: TGTGCCAGCTCCAGACTTCAGGGGAGGTGGAATGGCTACACCTTC.

The rearrangement links TRBV15 to TRBJ1-2; 10 nucleotides line up with TRBD1. V trimming: 5 bases; J trimming: 1 base; junction bases outside the gene matches: 4. The CDR3 totals 15 residues. Germline CDR1 LNHNV, CDR2 YYDKDF (reference sequence). The CDR3 DNA reads TGTGCCACCAGCCCATGGGACAGGGGTAACTATGGCTACACCTTC. Translated, it gives CATSPWDRGNYGYTF.

The gene calls are TRBV6-6 and TRBJ1-2; weak D call: TRBD1 (6 bases). The germline CDR1 and CDR2 sequences are MNHNY and SVGAGI (reference sequence). V was shortened by 2 bases and J by 6 bases, with 10 bases between the two germline ends. This CDR3 region has 13 residues. CDR3 coding DNA: TGTGCCAGCAGTTACGCGGGGGCGGATGGCTACACCTTC. Its protein product is CASSYAGADGYTF.

This clone was detected only a few times. The CDR3 loop is CASSLRGARSEKLFF. The CDR3 DNA follows: TGTGCCAGCAGCTTGCGGGGGGCGCGGAGTGAAAAACTGTTTTTT. The rearrangement uses TRBV5-6 and TRBJ1-4, with a weak D call TRBD1 (6 bases). The ends were cut back, 1 base at V and 7 bases at J, with 14 bases in the middle. This CDR3 is built from 15 residues. Germline CDR1 reads SGHDT; CDR2 reads YYEEEE.

J is TRBJ2-3 and V is TRBV7-2; 16 bases agree with TRBD2. The CDR3 is 17 residues long. J was trimmed by 6 bases and V by 3 bases; bases with no gene match: 6. Germline V gene data show CDR1 as SGHTA and CDR2 as FQGNSA. CDR3 amino acids: CASSFGTSGGARDTQYF. CDR3 nucleotide sequence: TGTGCCAGCAGCTTTGGGACTAGCGGGGGGGCGAGGGATACGCAGTATTTT.

The rearrangement uses TRBV6-1 and TRBJ1-2; 7 nucleotides align to TRBD1. Germline-derived CDR1 and CDR2 are MNHNS and SASEGT. CDR3 length equals 15 residues. Germline trimming cut 6 bases from V and 4 bases from J; bases unmatched to any gene: 11. CDR3 coding DNA: TGTGCCAGCAGAGAGCCCGGGACAGCATCCTATGGCTACACCTTC. This sequence encodes CASREPGTASYGYTF.

This chain links TRBV6-4 with TRBJ1-3; 12 nucleotides agree with TRBD1. J was trimmed by 0 bases and V by 7 bases; bases with no gene match: 16. Looked up from germline, CDR1 is MRHNA and CDR2 is SNTAGT. The CDR3 spans 20 residues. The CDR3 spells CASNTDRDRGQWGSGNTIYF. The CDR3 region has the DNA TGTGCCAGCAACACAGACCGGGACAGGGGGCAATGGGGCTCTGGAAACACCATATATTTT.

The V gene is TRBV5-1, the J gene TRBJ1-4, with 7 bases fitting TRBD1. The CDR3 loop spans 16 amino acids. CDR1 is SGHRS, CDR2 YFSETQ, per germline. V shed 1 base, J shed 1 base, and the junction held 4 bases outside the gene matches. The CDR3 DNA reads as TGCGCCAGCAGCTTGCAAGCAGGGGGAACTAATGAAAAACTGTTTTTT. Residues: CASSLQAGGTNEKLFF.